Below are 12 T cell receptor beta chains sequenced from a single sample in a study of cytotoxic CD8 clonotypes in ibrutinib-treated CLL. Measured with immunoSEQ multiplex PCR; TCRdb has only the in-frame clones, and not every one. The table has approximately 190,000 clones, over 65% seen once. The material was PBMCs, obtained after 12 months of ibrutinib treatment. The receptors stem from a human donor with chronic lymphocytic leukemia.

The sample holds a few counts of this clone. The V and J genes are TRBV6-5 and TRBJ1-6; D gene unclear. Trimming removed 0 bases at V and 7 bases at J, with 7 bases between. The germline CDR1 and CDR2 sequences are MNHEY and SVGAGI. This CDR3 is 14 amino acids long. The CDR3 loop reads CASSYSGENSPLHF. For the CDR3, the DNA is TGTGCCAGCAGTTACTCGGGTGAGAATTCACCCCTCCACTTT.

The rearrangement links TRBV30 to TRBJ1-5, with a possible D match to TRBD1 (5 bases). The V and J ends lost 1 base and 5 bases respectively, with 21 bases between them. Germline V gives CDR1 GTSNPN, CDR2 SVGIG (reference sequence). The CDR3 spans 17 residues. CDR3 DNA sequence: TGTGCCTGGAGTGGAACCCGACTTCAGGGCTTGCATCAGCCCCAGCATTTT. The encoded protein is CAWSGTRLQGLHQPQHF.

The chain has TRBV7-8 and TRBJ1-1; D is undetermined. The CDR3 spans 13 residues. V lost 3 bases to trimming and J lost 2 bases, with 7 bases between them. Germline V lookup: CDR1 SGHVS, CDR2 FQNEAQ. The CDR3 is CASSFGLNTEAFF. CDR3 nucleotides: TGTGCCAGCAGCTTCGGGCTAAACACTGAAGCTTTCTTT.

This clone appeared a few times. V gene TRBV18 combines with J gene TRBJ2-3; the D is unclear. Between the trimmed V and J ends, which lost 4 bases and 5 bases, there was a span of 7 bases. The CDR3 sequence is 12 residues long. Germline V gives CDR1 KGHSH, CDR2 LQKENI. The chain's CDR3 is CASSLKEDTQYF. In DNA, the CDR3 is TGTGCCAGCTCACTCAAAGAAGATACGCAGTATTTT.

To note about this clone: The same CDR3 also results from other DNA sequences found in this sample. The chain couples TRBV5-1 to TRBJ2-7, with 9 nucleotides matching TRBD1. Trimming took 3 bases from V and 3 from J; bases not matched to a gene: 4. This CDR3 spans 14 amino acids. The V gene's germline CDR1 is SGHRS and CDR2 YFSETQ. CDR3 sequence (DNA): TGCGCCAGCAGCTCAGGACAGGGGAGCTACGAGCAGTACTTC. It specifies CASSSGQGSYEQYF.

The chain has TRBV9 and TRBJ2-6; D is ambiguous. The CDR3 sequence is 16 residues long. From germline, CDR1 is SGDLS and CDR2 YYNGEE. The V and J ends lost 3 bases and 2 bases respectively, with 12 bases between them. In nucleotides, the CDR3 is TGTGCCAGCAGCGCAAGACGAGTGACTGGGGCCAACGTCCTGACTTTC. Translating gives CASSARRVTGANVLTF.

The rearrangement uses TRBV19 and TRBJ1-1, with 8 bases identical to TRBD1. This CDR3 spans 13 amino acids. J lost 4 bases, V lost 6 bases, and 4 bases had no gene match. Per the germline V gene, CDR1 is LNHDA and CDR2 is SQIVND (reference sequence). The CDR3 coding sequence is TGTGCCAGTAGAACCAGGGGGCCCACTGAAGCTTTCTTT. Translating it yields CASRTRGPTEAFF.

The gene calls are TRBV11-3 and TRBJ2-1, with 8 bases aligning to TRBD2. Germline V lookup: CDR1 SGHNT, CDR2 YENEEA. V dropped 1 base and J dropped 1; count of bases not matched to a gene: 3. This CDR3 region has 16 residues. CDR3 sequence: CASSLVPSGSYNEQFF. The CDR3 DNA is TGTGCCAGCAGCTTAGTACCTAGCGGGTCCTACAATGAGCAGTTCTTC. Full variable domain (missing parts from reference TRBV11-3 and TRBJ2-1): EAGVVQSPRYKIIEKKQPVAFWCNPISGHNTLYWYLQNLGQGPELLIRYENEEAVDDSQLPKDRFSAERLKGVDSTLKIQPAELGDSAVYLCASSLVPSGSYNEQFFGPGTRLTVL.

V usage is TRBV5-1 and J usage is TRBJ1-1; D remains ambiguous. CDR3 length: 13 amino acids. CDR1 is SGHRS, CDR2 YFSETQ, per germline. V was pared by 0 bases and J by 6 bases, with 9 bases between. CDR3 sequence: CASSLDGGAEAFF. CDR3 nucleotides: TGCGCCAGCAGCTTGGACGGAGGTGCTGAAGCTTTCTTT.

This clone came up a few times. In nucleotides, the CDR3 is TGTGCCAGCAGTTTGACAGGGTTCCAGCCCCAGCATTTT. Its protein is CASSLTGFQPQHF. This rearrangement joins TRBV6-5 to TRBJ1-5; 7 bases agree with TRBD1. J gave up 7 bases and V 4 bases, and 4 bases lay outside the gene matches. Germline loops: CDR1 MNHEY, CDR2 SVGAGI. The CDR3 spans 13 residues.

The rearrangement joins TRBV30 to TRBJ2-7, with D possibly being TRBD2 (6 bases). The CDR3 covers 15 residues. The germline V and J ends were trimmed by 5 bases and 9 bases, with 26 bases remaining between them. Germline loops: CDR1 GTSNPN, CDR2 SVGIG (reference sequence). The CDR3 is CAWLPTPGRTGVQYF. In DNA form, the CDR3 reads TGTGCCTGGCTACCCACCCCCGGGAGAACGGGGGTGCAGTACTTC.

This clone was counted between two and nine times. The chain couples TRBV6-6 to TRBJ1-6; weak D call: TRBD1 (5 bases). The CDR3 is 12 amino acids. Deletions cut 5 bases from V and 14 bases from J, with 13 bases between. Per germline, CDR1 MNHNY and CDR2 SVGAGI (reference sequence). The CDR3 sequence is CASSPQGPTLHF. The CDR3 nucleotides read TGTGCCAGCAGTCCCCAGGGTCCGACCCTCCACTTT.